Below, 12 T cell receptor beta chains from the same sample are listed, as sequenced in a study of beta chain features in type 1 diabetes. General study results and limits: When Type 1 diabetes patients were examined, their TCRB CDR3s proved moderately but significantly shorter in all four CD4+ subsets.

For these receptors, no antigen is known. The entirety of the isolated RNA underwent reverse transcription, so expressed TCRB transcripts were sequenced. The method was immunoSEQ multiplex PCR; TCRdb's version includes in-frame clones alone and lacks a portion of them. The sample includes 630,000 or so clones, around 15% of them seen just once. The specimen sequenced was naive CD4+ T cells from blood. The receptors originated from a man younger than 30 with type 1 diabetes.

The chain joins TRBV5-8 to TRBJ2-2; D assignment may be TRBD1 or TRBD2 (5 bases each). The CDR3 sequence is 14 residues long. V dropped 2 bases and J dropped 4 bases, with 9 bases sitting between them. Germline V lookup: CDR1 SGHTS, CDR2 YDEGEE. The DNA of the CDR3 is TGTGCCAGCAGCTTCGGGGACGGCACCGGGGAGCTGTTTTTT. As protein: CASSFGDGTGELFF.

Here the CDR3 DNA reads TGTGCCAGCAGTGAACCAAGGGGGGGCGTCAATCAGCCCCAGCATTTT. Translating it yields CASSEPRGGVNQPQHF. The chain employs TRBV2 and TRBJ1-5; a weak D match, TRBD1 (6 bases). The CDR3 runs to 16 residues. V lost 2 bases, J lost 3 bases, and 14 bases lay in between. Germline loops: CDR1 SNHLY, CDR2 FYNNEI.

The rearrangement joins TRBV14 to TRBJ2-1; tentatively, D is TRBD2 (5 bases). The CDR3 totals 12 residues. In germline, CDR1 is SGHDN, CDR2 FVKESK. Trimming stripped 3 bases from V and 10 bases from J, with 10 bases between. The CDR3 region is CASSQHTGEQFF. The CDR3 DNA follows: TGTGCCAGCAGCCAGCATACGGGGGAGCAGTTCTTC.

This clone was observed a handful of times. This chain links TRBV4-1 with TRBJ2-1; D is undetermined. The CDR3 contains 14 residues. Trimming shortened V by 3 bases and J by 6 bases, and 12 bases separated the two germline ends. Germline lookup yields CDR1 MGHRA and CDR2 YSYEKL. The CDR3 loop reads CASSQVTMSNEQFF. The CDR3 nucleotides read TGCGCCAGCAGCCAGGTGACCATGAGCAATGAGCAGTTCTTC.

CDR3 coding DNA: TGTGCCAGCAGCCCCGGGGACAGGGGGACTGGCTACACCTTC. Translation: CASSPGDRGTGYTF. This chain uses TRBV9 with TRBJ1-2, with 11 bases fitting TRBD1. Unmatched junction bases numbered 6, after V lost 4 bases and J lost 7 bases. This CDR3 is built from 14 residues. The germline V gene has CDR1 SGDLS and CDR2 YYNGEE.

V usage is TRBV29-1 and J usage is TRBJ2-1, with 7 positions matching TRBD1. The V and J ends lost 6 bases and 6 bases, in that order; junction bases with no gene match: 11. CDR3 length: 14 amino acids. Germline V gene lookup returns CDR1 SQVTM and CDR2 ANQGSEA. This CDR3 is CSVRLQPGGNEQFF. The CDR3 DNA reads as TGCAGCGTCCGCCTTCAACCAGGGGGCAATGAGCAGTTCTTC.

This clone was seen more than once but under ten times. The chain employs TRBV29-1 and TRBJ1-2, with 7 bases identical to TRBD1. Trimming removed 5 bases from V and 2 bases from J; junction bases left unmatched: 8. Looked up from germline, CDR1 is SQVTM and CDR2 is ANQGSEA. CDR3 length equals 14 residues. CDR3 bases: TGCAGCGTTCCCCTGACAGGGATGAACTATGGCTACACCTTC. Protein product: CSVPLTGMNYGYTF.

The genes are TRBV7-9 and TRBJ2-7; 8 bases agree with TRBD1. V lost 2 bases and J lost 5; bases outside the gene matches: 5. This CDR3 is 14 amino acids long. Germline assignment: CDR1 SEHNR and CDR2 FQNEAQ (reference sequence). The CDR3 reads CASSLTGGINEQYF. CDR3 nucleotide sequence: TGTGCCAGCAGCTTAACAGGGGGGATCAACGAGCAGTACTTC.

This clone was detected a few times. The rearrangement links TRBV5-1 to TRBJ2-7; 7 bases map to TRBD1. CDR3 length equals 15 residues. The V segment lost 3 bases and the J segment 4 bases; nucleotides outside the gene matches: 10. Germline V lookup: CDR1 SGHRS, CDR2 YFSETQ. This CDR3 reads CASSSPGQISYEQYF. The CDR3 bases are TGCGCCAGCAGCTCTCCGGGACAGATTAGTTACGAGCAGTACTTC.

The V call is TRBV5-4, the J call TRBJ1-4; D call uncertain. V lost 4 bases and J 8 bases, leaving 6 bases between the germline ends. The CDR3 length is 11 residues. The germline CDR1 and CDR2 sequences are SGHNT and YYREEE (reference sequence). CDR3 sequence: CASSQEEKLFF. The DNA for the CDR3 is TGTGCCAGCAGCCAGGAGGAAAAACTGTTTTTT.

This clone came up a few times. J is TRBJ1-1 and V is TRBV4-3; 8 bases line up with TRBD1. Trimming took 6 bases from V and 4 from J; bases not matched to a gene: 7. This CDR3 has 14 residues. The germline V gene has CDR1 LGHNA and CDR2 YSLEER. Here the CDR3 DNA reads TGCGCCAGCAGTCCTCGGACAGGGAGCACTGAAGCTTTCTTT. Its protein is CASSPRTGSTEAFF.

Only a few counts were recorded for this clone. J is TRBJ2-3 and V is TRBV7-2, with D perhaps matching TRBD1 or TRBD2 (6 bases each). Trimming took 0 bases from V and 6 from J, leaving 16 bases between them. In germline, CDR1 is SGHTA, CDR2 FQGNSA. This CDR3 contains 16 residues. CDR3 in amino acids: CASSLAGGSGSDTQYF. CDR3 bases: TGTGCCAGCAGCTTAGCAGGGGGGAGCGGGTCCGATACGCAGTATTTT.